This T cell receptor beta chain was captured by sequencing in a study of cytomegalovirus exposure and HLA in healthy donors. Notes on the study in general: One variant, a missense change in DCLRE1C, was linked in a later analysis to TCR beta V- and J-gene trimming.

For this clone: The antigen is unknown.

Germline V gives CDR1 MDHEN, CDR2 SYDVKM. The CDR3 extends over 13 amino acids. The J segment lost 5 bases and the V segment lost 2 bases, leaving 2 bases of the junction unmatched. It was with 60 Vbeta and 13 Jbeta primers that the PCR ran. Only in-frame clones appear in the TCRdb table, and some are missing; sequencing was by immunoSEQ multiplex PCR. Found here are fewer than 250,000 clones, around 75% of them singletons; the top ten hold 3% to 3.5%. This chain joins TRBV28 and TRBJ2-5; 7 bases are shared with TRBD2. Sequenced sample: PBMCs. This receptor was obtained from a woman aged 25 to 39 in good health and CMV-seropositive. The CDR3 DNA follows: TGTGCCAGCAGTTTAGACGGGGGGGAGACCCAGTACTTC. It encodes CASSLDGGETQYF.